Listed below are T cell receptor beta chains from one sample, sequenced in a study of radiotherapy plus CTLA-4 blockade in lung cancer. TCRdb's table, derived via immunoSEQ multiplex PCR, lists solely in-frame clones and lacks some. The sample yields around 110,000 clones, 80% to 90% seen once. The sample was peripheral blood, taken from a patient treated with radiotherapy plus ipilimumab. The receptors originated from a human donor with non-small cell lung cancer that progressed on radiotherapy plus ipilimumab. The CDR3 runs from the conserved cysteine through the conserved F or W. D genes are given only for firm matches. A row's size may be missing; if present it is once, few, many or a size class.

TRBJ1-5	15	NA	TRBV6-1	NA	TGTGCCAGCAGTGAAGTTGAGGGGTTCGGGCAGCCCCAGCATTTT	CASSEVEGFGQPQHF
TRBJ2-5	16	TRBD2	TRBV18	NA	TGTGCCAGCTCACCAACTAGCGTCCCGTACCAAGAGACCCAGTACTTC	CASSPTSVPYQETQYF
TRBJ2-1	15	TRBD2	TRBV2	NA	TGTGCCAGCGCCCCGACTGGCGGGAGCATTAATGAGCAGTTCTTC	CASAPTGGSINEQFF
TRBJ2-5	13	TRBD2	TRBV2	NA	TGTGCCAGCAGTGGACTAGCCGCAGAGACCCAGTACTTC	CASSGLAAETQYF
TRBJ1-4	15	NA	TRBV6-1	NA	TGTGCCAGCAGTGAGCATGGAGGAACTAATGAAAAACTGTTTTTT	CASSEHGGTNEKLFF
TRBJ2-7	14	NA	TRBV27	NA	TGTGCCAGCAGTTTGGGGATGGGGGGCTACGAGCAGTACTTC	CASSLGMGGYEQYF
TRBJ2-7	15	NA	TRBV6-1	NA	TGTGCCAGCAGTACTCCCGGGATGCCGTTTGGCGAGCAGTACTTC	CASSTPGMPFGEQYF
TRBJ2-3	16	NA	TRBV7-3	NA	TGTGCCAGCAGCTTAGGTGGACAGGGAGGGACAGATACGCAGTATTTT	CASSLGGQGGTDTQYF
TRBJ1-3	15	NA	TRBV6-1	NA	TGTGCCAGCAGTCCACCACAGGGCGCTGGAAACACCATATATTTT	CASSPPQGAGNTIYF
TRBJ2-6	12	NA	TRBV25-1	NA	TGTGCCAGCAGTGGCCGGGCCCCCCTCCTGACTTTC	CASSGRAPLLTF
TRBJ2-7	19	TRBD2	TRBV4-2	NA	TGTGCCAGCAGCCTACTATTCCCCGCGACTAGCGGGAGCATCTACGAGCAGTACTTC	CASSLLFPATSGSIYEQYF
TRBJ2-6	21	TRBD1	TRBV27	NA	TGTGCCAGCAGCCCTCTCCTTCGAAGACAGGGGGATTATTCTGGGGCCAACGTCCTGACTTTC	CASSPLLRRQGDYSGANVLTF
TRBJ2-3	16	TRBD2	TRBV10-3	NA	TGTGCCATCAGTGAACTAGCGTTAACTAGCACAGATACGCAGTATTTT	CAISELALTSTDTQYF
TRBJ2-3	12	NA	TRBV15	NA	TGTGCCACCAGCAGAGATCGGCGTACGCAGTATTTT	CATSRDRRTQYF
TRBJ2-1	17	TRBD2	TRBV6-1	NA	TGTGCCAGCAGTGAAGCGAAGGGACTAGCGGGAGGGCCCCCTGAGTTCTTC	CASSEAKGLAGGPPEFF
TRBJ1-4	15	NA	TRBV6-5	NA	TGTGCCAGCGCGGAGGGGACGGCGATTAATGAAAAACTGTTTTTT	CASAEGTAINEKLFF
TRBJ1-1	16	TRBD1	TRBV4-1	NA	TGCGCCAGCAGCCAAACCCCGACAGGGGGGAACACTGAAGCTTTCTTT	CASSQTPTGGNTEAFF
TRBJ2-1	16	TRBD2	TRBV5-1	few	TGCGCCAGCAGCTTGGTAGCTTTAGCGGGAGTGAATGAGCAGTTCTTC	CASSLVALAGVNEQFF
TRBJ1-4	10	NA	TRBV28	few	TGTGCCAGCAGTAGCCACAAACTGTTTTTT	CASSSHKLFF
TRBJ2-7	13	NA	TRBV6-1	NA	TGCGCCACTTCCTTGACAGGCCCTTACGAGCAGTACTTC	CATSLTGPYEQYF
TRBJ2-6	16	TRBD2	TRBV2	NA	TGTGCCAGCAGTGTACAGCGGGAGTATGGGGCCAACGTCCTGACTTTC	CASSVQREYGANVLTF
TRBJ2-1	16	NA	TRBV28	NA	TGTGCCAGCAGTTTTGGCGGGGGCCTCTCCTACAATGAGCAGTTCTTC	CASSFGGGLSYNEQFF
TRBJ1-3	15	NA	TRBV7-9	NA	TGTGCCAGCACCTCCCTGGGGGCGAAGGGAAACACCATATATTTT	CASTSLGAKGNTIYF
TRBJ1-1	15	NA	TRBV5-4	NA	TGTGCCAGCAGTCGCCCAGGACAGAATAACACTGAAGCTTTCTTT	CASSRPGQNNTEAFF
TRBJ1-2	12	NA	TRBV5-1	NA	TGCGCCAGCAGCTTGGAGGGGAGTGGCTACACCTTC	CASSLEGSGYTF
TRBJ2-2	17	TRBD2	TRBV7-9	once	TGTGCCAGCACCCTTCGGGGCTTTGGCGGGAGAACCGGGGAGCTGTTTTTT	CASTLRGFGGRTGELFF
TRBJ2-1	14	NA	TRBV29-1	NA	TGCAGCGTTGAAGTTGGTGGGAGAGGTGGTGAGCAGTTCTTC	CSVEVGGRGGEQFF
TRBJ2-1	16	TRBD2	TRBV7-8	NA	TGTGCCAGCAGCTTGGGGACTAGCGGGGCGCTAAATGAGCAGTTCTTC	CASSLGTSGALNEQFF
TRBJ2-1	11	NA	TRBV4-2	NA	TGTGCCAGCAGCAGGGGGGATGAGCAGTTCTTC	CASSRGDEQFF